Listed below are T cell receptor beta chains from one sample, sequenced in a study of T cells in Graves' hyperthyroidism and ophthalmopathy. TCRdb reprocessed the multiplex PCR reads with MiXCR, giving one entry per CDR3 protein. This table has some 720,000 distinct CDR3 sequences, roughly 15% appearing once. Source material: blood. The receptors originated from a man between 18 and 35 years old with Graves' hyperthyroidism. CDR3s include the opening cysteine and the closing phenylalanine or tryptophan. The order of the fields is D gene, J gene, V gene, CDR3 protein. D genes are given only for firm matches.

-	TRBJ2-1	TRBV19	CASRGGQEVYNEQFF
-	TRBJ2-7	TRBV9	CASSEDGVYEQYF
-	TRBJ2-7	TRBV29-1	CSVEGSARYEQYF
-	TRBJ2-5	TRBV6-2/TRBV6-3	CASPTLRETQYF
-	TRBJ2-3	TRBV6-5	CASSYGLRGDTQYF
TRBD2	TRBJ2-1	TRBV10-3	CAISEERDVLYEQFF
-	TRBJ2-4	TRBV20-1	CSARDRPGGGDIQYF
TRBD2	TRBJ2-1	TRBV6-1	CASMTSGSGEQFF
-	TRBJ1-1	TRBV7-9	CASSLMSGTEAFF
-	TRBJ2-7	TRBV5-4	CASSLDSQTYEQYF
TRBD2	TRBJ2-7	TRBV20-1	CSARGGLAGAGEQYF
-	TRBJ1-2	TRBV20-1	CSAAKKGTSSYTF
-	TRBJ1-1	TRBV11-3	CASSLDAGNTEAFF
-	TRBJ2-1	TRBV28	CASSLQTSLLGYEQFF
TRBD1	TRBJ2-7	TRBV19	CASSKTGVSYEQYF